The sequence of this T cell receptor beta chain was determined in a study of control samples from healthy donors and cancer patients. This CDR3 spans 12 amino acids. Germline lookup yields CDR1 LGHDT and CDR2 YNNKEL (reference sequence). Trimming pared 4 bases from V and 5 bases from J, leaving 8 bases between. Using immunoSEQ multiplex PCR, the repertoire was profiled, and TCRdb retains in-frame clones only, with some absent. The repertoire consists of 75,000 to 95,000 clones, with roughly 89% occurring once and the leading ten covering 8.5% to 10%. The specimen sequenced was PBMCs. This chain joins TRBV3-1 (or the pseudogene TRBV3-2) and TRBJ1-1; tentatively, D is TRBD1 (6 bases). The clonotype originates from a woman aged 45-65 years with colorectal cancer. The CDR3 DNA sequence: TGTGCCAGCAGCCCGGACAGTACTGAAGCTTTCTTT. Translated, it gives CASSPDSTEAFF.